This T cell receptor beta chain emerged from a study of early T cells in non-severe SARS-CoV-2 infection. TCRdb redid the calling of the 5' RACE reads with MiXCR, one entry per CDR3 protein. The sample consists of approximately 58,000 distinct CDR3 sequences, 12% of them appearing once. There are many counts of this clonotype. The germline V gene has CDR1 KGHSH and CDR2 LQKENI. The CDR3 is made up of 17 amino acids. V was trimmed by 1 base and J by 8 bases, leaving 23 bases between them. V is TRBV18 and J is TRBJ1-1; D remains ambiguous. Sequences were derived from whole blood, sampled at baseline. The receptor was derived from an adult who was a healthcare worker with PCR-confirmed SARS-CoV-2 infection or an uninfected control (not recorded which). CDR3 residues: CASSPRSSKGWDSEAFF. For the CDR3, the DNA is TGTGCCAGCTCACCACGCTCTTCTAAGGGTTGGGATTCCGAAGCTTTCTTT.